Shown below are 10 T cell receptor beta chains from a single sample sequenced in a study of blood T cells in healthy people across ages (dated by TCRdb to between 2015 and 2016). Library generation was performed with 5' RACE. Instrument on record: Illumina HiSeq 2500. A second PCR of about 7 to 12 cycles was run with a J-beta primer mix and a sample-barcoded 5' primer. TCRdb's own reprocessing of the public reads used fastp at Q25 and MiXCR and kept productive beta chains. Records with the same CDR3 protein are collapsed into one entry carrying the most frequent genes and DNA. The sample yields about 780,000 distinct CDR3 sequences; about 47% were counted once. The top ten hold roughly 20% of the sample. The sample was blood. The receptors come from a man aged 80 or over in good health.

A few counts support this clonotype. The chain recombines TRBV6-1 with TRBJ1-1, with a possible D match to TRBD1 (5 bases). CDR1 and CDR2 from the germline V gene are MNHNS and SASEGT. The CDR3 contains 13 residues. V was pared by 7 bases and J by 0 bases, with 9 bases between. Written as DNA, the CDR3 is TGTGCCAGCATGGGACGGATGAACACTGAAGCTTTCTTT. It encodes CASMGRMNTEAFF.

Only a few counts were recorded for this clonotype. The V call is TRBV20-1, the J call TRBJ2-7; 12 bases are a match to TRBD2. With V trimmed by 1 base and J by 3 bases, 7 bases remained unmatched. The germline V gene has CDR1 DFQATT and CDR2 SNEGSKA (reference sequence). The length of the CDR3 is 16 residues. This CDR3 reads CSARGLLAGGYYEQYF. The CDR3 DNA reads TGCAGTGCTAGAGGCTTACTAGCGGGAGGCTACTACGAGCAGTACTTC.

This chain links TRBV7-2 with TRBJ2-1; 14 nucleotides agree with TRBD2. Germline values: CDR1 SGHTA, CDR2 FQGNSA. The J segment lost 5 bases and the V segment lost 6 bases, leaving 6 bases of the junction unmatched. This CDR3 has 16 amino acids. CDR3 loop: CASSGLAGGGDNEQFF. CDR3 sequence (DNA): TGTGCCAGCAGTGGACTAGCGGGAGGTGGAGACAATGAGCAGTTCTTC.

This clonotype was picked up a small number of times. The CDR3 loop is CSARAGVGRPHSYEQYF. The CDR3 nucleotides read TGCAGTGCTAGAGCTGGGGTGGGCAGACCTCACTCCTACGAGCAGTACTTC. The chain recombines TRBV20-1 with TRBJ2-7, with D hard to call. Trimming shortened V by 1 base and J by 0 bases, and 19 bases separated the two germline ends. Looked up from germline, CDR1 is DFQATT and CDR2 is SNEGSKA (reference sequence). This CDR3 has 17 residues.

The table lists this clonotype with a few counts. The CDR3 DNA reads as TGCAGTGCTAGAGATGAACAGGGCAATCAGCCCCAGCATTTT. Protein sequence: CSARDEQGNQPQHF. The V gene is TRBV20-1, the J gene TRBJ1-5, with D possibly being TRBD1 (5 bases). Germline V gives CDR1 DFQATT, CDR2 SNEGSKA (reference sequence). V lost 0 bases, J lost 2 bases, and 8 bases lay in between. This CDR3 has 14 amino acids.

This clonotype was seen a few times. Here the CDR3 DNA reads TGCAGTGCTAGAGATCCCTCAACAGGGAATGAAAAACTGTTTTTT. Translated, it gives CSARDPSTGNEKLFF. The chain couples TRBV20-1 to TRBJ1-4; possible D gene TRBD1, 6 bases. The germline CDR1 and CDR2 sequences are DFQATT and SNEGSKA (reference sequence). V was clipped by 0 bases and J by 5 bases, with 13 bases between them. The CDR3 contains 15 residues.

This clonotype turned up a few times. The rearrangement uses TRBV20-1 and TRBJ1-6; 9 positions agree with TRBD1. The CDR3 runs to 18 residues. The germline CDR1 and CDR2 sequences are DFQATT and SNEGSKA (reference sequence). The trim removed 5 bases at V and 9 bases at J, leaving 20 bases unmatched. Written as DNA, the CDR3 is TGCAGTGCTCAGACCTTCCCGGGACAGGGAGGATGGGGTTCACCCCTCCACTTT. Translating it yields CSAQTFPGQGGWGSPLHF.

The chain carries TRBV27 and TRBJ2-7, with D possibly being TRBD2 (6 bases). The CDR3 consists of 16 residues. From germline, CDR1 is MNHEY and CDR2 SMNVEV (reference sequence). Trimming shortened V by 4 bases and J by 4 bases, and 20 bases separated the two germline ends. CDR3 amino acids: CASSSPDAVGGYEQYF. The CDR3 DNA reads as TGTGCCAGCAGTTCCCCGGATGCCGTTGGGGGGTACGAGCAGTACTTC.

J is TRBJ1-1 and V is TRBV3-1; tentatively, D is TRBD1 (5 bases). CDR3 length equals 14 residues. Germline CDR1 and CDR2: LGHDT and YNNKEL (reference sequence). V gave up 3 bases and J gave up 2 bases, with 10 bases separating them. The CDR3 here is CASSQEDRNTEAFF. In nucleotides, the CDR3 is TGTGCCAGCAGCCAGGAAGACAGAAACACTGAAGCTTTCTTT.

The chain uses TRBV6-6 and TRBJ1-5; TRBD1 is a possible D gene (5 bases). V was clipped by 0 bases and J by 0 bases, with 6 bases between them. Germline assignment: CDR1 MNHNY and CDR2 SVGAGI (reference sequence). The CDR3 consists of 15 residues. The CDR3 is CASSYSGGSNQPQHF. The DNA for the CDR3 is TGTGCCAGCAGTTACTCGGGGGGTAGCAATCAGCCCCAGCATTTT.